This T cell receptor (beta chain) originates from a study of Graves' ophthalmopathy and Graves' hyperthyroidism (dated by TCRdb to about 2018). The study in broad terms: Peripheral blood was collected at initial diagnosis, prior to any treatment. An independent validation cohort comprised 18 to 20 hyperthyroidism patients and 15 to 17 patients who later progressed from hyperthyroidism to ophthalmopathy. Once sampling was done, hyperthyroidism patients were given methimazole at a starting dose of 30 mg daily, while ophthalmopathy patients were given high-dose intravenous methylprednisolone. In about 6 hyperthyroidism patients, T-cell repertoires of thyroid tissue and blood were compared. In total, 120 to 150 blood samples were TCR-sequenced: 40 to 45 ophthalmopathy, some 75 hyperthyroidism and roughly 17 hyperthyroidism-to-ophthalmopathy patients. To tell Graves' ophthalmopathy apart from Graves' hyperthyroidism, and to predict which patients would progress to ophthalmopathy, the study relied on TCR beta repertoire signatures. To explore V-J signatures that separate ophthalmopathy from hyperthyroidism, a discovery set of 100 patients was enrolled, consisting of fewer than 45 with ophthalmopathy and some 59 with stable hyperthyroidism. The study at large found these results: Most expanded thyroid clonotypes with frequency above 0.001 were also detected in blood, suggesting blood repertoires may reflect the thyroid immune response. In validation, the model predicted ophthalmopathy progression with 55% to 71% sensitivity and approximately 72% specificity; some twelve predicted patients were CT-confirmed with GO in a median of approximately 6.5 months. Sample size was not predetermined statistically, and investigators were not blinded to group allocation. In cross-validation, the 13-signature model distinguished ophthalmopathy from stable hyperthyroidism with approximately 90% sensitivity and around 84% specificity, while in the test set the corresponding values were approximately 80% and 75%.

Ophthalmopathy patients had moderately to severely active disease, Clinical Activity Score of at least 3, NOSPECS grade of at least 4, and disease duration under 3 months. Patients with other autoimmune diseases, uncontrolled infections, pregnancy or lactation were excluded. Diagnosis was based on clinical symptoms, serum thyroxine, TRAb, thyroid ultrasound and orbital computed tomography. PBMCs were isolated from about 10 ml of fresh peripheral blood by Ficoll-Paque density gradient centrifugation. Total RNA was extracted with Trizol reagent and quality-checked on an Agilent 2100 Bioanalyzer. For repertoire sequencing, the TCR beta CDR3 regions were amplified from RNA transcripts. A first-round RT-PCR used HTBI primers with the Qiagen OneStep RT-PCR kit, followed by a second-round multiplex PCR, size selection and purification. Sequencing of the libraries was carried out on an Illumina HiSeq2000 in paired-end mode with 100 bp reads. The original methods were these. Reads were processed with SOAPnuke, discarding reads with adapters, uncalled bases, mean Phred below 15, or no exact constant-primer or identifier match. COPE v1.2.5 was used to merge high-quality paired reads. Each unique nucleotide sequence was treated as a clonotype, and MiTCR v1.1 was used to align the clonotypes to the IMGT TRB V, D and J references. Analysis was restricted to V-J combinations with a frequency above 0.0001, which covered over 98% of repertoires. For each V-J combination, a TCR clonal expansion and chaos score was defined as F50 clonal expansion divided by the chaos observed in the TCRdist matrix. Features were reduced by Welch's t-statistics and random forest to about a dozen V-J combinations, which fed a naive Bayes classifier. The Morisita-Horn index was used to measure how similar the thyroid and blood repertoires were. TCRdb took the public reads, trimmed them with fastp at Q25, ran MiXCR for clone calling and kept in-frame beta chains. Rows are combined by CDR3 protein, so each entry shows the most common genes and DNA. The V and J calls, along with clone size, are taken from TCRdb and not from the paper's own processing. This sample gives 650,000 to 900,000 distinct CDR3 sequences in total; roughly two fifths of them show up just once. The ten largest make up less than 55% of the sample.

Trimming leaves V shorter by 5 bases and J shorter by 5 bases, with the junction holding 6 bases beyond the gene matches. CDR1 and CDR2 are read off the germline V gene as SNHLY and FYNNEI. Reading from cysteine to phenylalanine, the CDR3 counts 13 amino acids. The read is trimmed to its CDR3 DNA, 39 bases read in frame from base 1. This clonotype occurred a few times. Its cognate antigen has yet to be identified. No much larger clonotype is one base removed from it; base qualities were not supplied. Input material: peripheral blood. The TCR was taken from an adult man with Graves' ophthalmopathy. The chain couples TRBV2 to TRBJ2-7, and TRBD2 matches 7 of the central bases. The DNA reads TGTGCCAGCAGTTCGGGACTAAGGGACGAGCAGTACTTC. The resulting protein is CASSSGLRDEQYF.